This T cell receptor beta chain emerged from a study of regulatory T cells in long-lasting Graves disease. Study-wide results and caveats: Relative to newly diagnosed Graves' patients, persistent ones had lower TCR diversity. Small sample size may have lowered accuracy. Gene preferences differed: TRBV28, TRBJ1-2, TRBJ2-5 in persistent cases.

CDR3 regions were amplified by Arm-PCR using iRepertoire HTBI primers to build TCR beta libraries. TCRdb recomputed calls from the multiplex PCR reads with MiXCR, one row per CDR3 protein. The data hold about 420,000 distinct CDR3 sequences, with about 15% observed a single time. There are many counts of this clonotype. Its cognate antigen is unknown. Time point given: newly diagnosed GD, antithyroid drugs for less than 3 months. RNA from PBMCs was the source of the TCR library. Germline V CDR1 and CDR2: SGHTA, FQGNSA. CDR3 length: 13 residues. The V and J ends lost 6 bases and 6 bases respectively, with 12 bases between them. These data were likewise used in another study, on T cells in Graves' hyperthyroidism and ophthalmopathy.

The chain couples TRBV7-2 to TRBJ2-1; D remains ambiguous. Sequencing used peripheral blood mononuclear cells (PBMCs), obtained at new diagnosis, from a patient treated with antithyroid drugs. This sequence was found in a woman younger than 30 with Graves disease. CDR3: CASSSGRSNEQFF. For the CDR3, the DNA is TGTGCCAGCAGTTCTGGCAGGTCCAATGAGCAGTTCTTC.